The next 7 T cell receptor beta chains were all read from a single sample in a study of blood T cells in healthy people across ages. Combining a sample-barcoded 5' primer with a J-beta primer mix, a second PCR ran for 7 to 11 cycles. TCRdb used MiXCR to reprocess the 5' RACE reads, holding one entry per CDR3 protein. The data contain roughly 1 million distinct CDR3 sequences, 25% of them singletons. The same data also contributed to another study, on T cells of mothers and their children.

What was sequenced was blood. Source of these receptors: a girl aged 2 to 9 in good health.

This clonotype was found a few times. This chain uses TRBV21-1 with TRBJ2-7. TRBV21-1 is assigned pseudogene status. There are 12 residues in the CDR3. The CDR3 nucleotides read TGTGCCAGCAGTGGAGAGGTTGACGAGCAGTACTTC. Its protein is CASSGEVDEQYF.

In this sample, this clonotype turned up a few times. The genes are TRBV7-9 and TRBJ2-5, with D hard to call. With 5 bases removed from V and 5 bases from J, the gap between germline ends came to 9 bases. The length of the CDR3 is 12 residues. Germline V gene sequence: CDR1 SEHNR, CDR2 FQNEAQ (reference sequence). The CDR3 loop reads CASSPTFETQYF. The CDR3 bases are TGTGCCAGCAGCCCCACCTTCGAGACCCAGTACTTC.

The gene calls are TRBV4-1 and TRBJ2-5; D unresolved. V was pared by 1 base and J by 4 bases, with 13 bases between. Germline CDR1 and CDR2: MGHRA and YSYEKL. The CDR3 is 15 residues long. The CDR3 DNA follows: TGCGCCAGCAGCCAAGTGCCCTCCTCCCCAGAGACCCAGTACTTC. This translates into CASSQVPSSPETQYF.

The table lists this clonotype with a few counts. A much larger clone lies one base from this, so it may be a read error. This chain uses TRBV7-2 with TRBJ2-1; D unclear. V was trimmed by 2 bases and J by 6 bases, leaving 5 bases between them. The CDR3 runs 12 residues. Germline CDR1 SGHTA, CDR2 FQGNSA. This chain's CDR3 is CASSLKGNEQFF. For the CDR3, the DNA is TGTGCCAGCAGCTTAAAGGGCAATGAGCAGTTCTTC.

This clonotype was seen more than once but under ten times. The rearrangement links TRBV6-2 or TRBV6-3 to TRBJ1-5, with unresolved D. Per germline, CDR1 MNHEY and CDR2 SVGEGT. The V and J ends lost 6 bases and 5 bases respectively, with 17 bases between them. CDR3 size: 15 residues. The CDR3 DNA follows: TGTGCCAGCAGGCAAGGGTTCAGTGGGGATCAGCCCCAGCATTTT. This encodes CASRQGFSGDQPQHF.

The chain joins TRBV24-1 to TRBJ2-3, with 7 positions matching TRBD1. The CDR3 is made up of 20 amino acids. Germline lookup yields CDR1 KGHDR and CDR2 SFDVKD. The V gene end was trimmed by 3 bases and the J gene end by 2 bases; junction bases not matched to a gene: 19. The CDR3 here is CATSDLRDSTTYRSTDTQYF. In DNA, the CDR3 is TGTGCCACCAGTGATCTCCGGGACAGTACCACCTACCGGTCCACAGATACGCAGTATTTT.

CDR3 region: CASSFGGSDRNTEAFF. The CDR3 nucleotides are TGTGCCAGCAGCTTTGGGGGCTCCGATCGGAACACTGAAGCTTTCTTT. V usage is TRBV7-9 and J usage is TRBJ1-1; D is possibly TRBD1 (6 bases). The germline CDR1 and CDR2 sequences are SEHNR and FQNEAQ (reference sequence). The V end lost 3 bases, the J end lost 1 base, and 15 bases lay between the germline ends. This CDR3 is 16 amino acids long.